The rows below give T cell receptor beta chains drawn from one sample of a study of blood T cells in healthy people across ages. TCRdb analysed the 5' RACE reads with MiXCR anew, one entry per CDR3 protein. Of under 2,000,000 distinct CDR3 sequences in the sample, 49% were seen once. The sample was blood. The receptors were gathered from a woman between 40 and 55 years old in good health. Each CDR3 is given with its conserved first and last residue. A D gene is named only where the DNA matches it firmly.

d_call: .
j_call: TRBJ1-1
v_call: TRBV4-1
cdr3_aa: CASSHRDKRNTEAFF

d_call: .
j_call: TRBJ2-5
v_call: TRBV6-2/TRBV6-3
cdr3_aa: CASSYASGQETQYF

d_call: TRBD1
j_call: TRBJ2-7
v_call: TRBV5-1
cdr3_aa: CASRGQGASEQYF

d_call: .
j_call: TRBJ2-4
v_call: TRBV20-1
cdr3_aa: CSAGAKGVDIQYF

d_call: TRBD1
j_call: TRBJ2-5
v_call: TRBV15
cdr3_aa: CATSRDGQGAGETQYF

d_call: .
j_call: TRBJ2-7
v_call: TRBV21-1
cdr3_aa: CASSKAGHNPSYEQYF

d_call: .
j_call: .
v_call: TRBV12-3/TRBV12-4
cdr3_aa: CASSSAARETQYF

d_call: TRBD2
j_call: TRBJ2-3
v_call: TRBV28
cdr3_aa: CASSLRTSGAPTADTQYF

d_call: TRBD1
j_call: TRBJ2-5
v_call: TRBV7-6
cdr3_aa: CASSRRTGDNEQYF

d_call: .
j_call: TRBJ1-4
v_call: TRBV27
cdr3_aa: CASSLFPTPNEKLFF

d_call: .
j_call: TRBJ2-7
v_call: TRBV20-1
cdr3_aa: CSASGTLTGTTEQYF

d_call: TRBD1
j_call: TRBJ2-5
v_call: TRBV28
cdr3_aa: CASSFMGQGGETQYF

d_call: TRBD1
j_call: .
v_call: TRBV6-1
cdr3_aa: CASNAFVVQGGYEQYF

d_call: .
j_call: TRBJ2-1
v_call: TRBV20-1
cdr3_aa: CRPRDTSTDTQFF

d_call: TRBD1
j_call: TRBJ1-4
v_call: TRBV20-1
cdr3_aa: CSARDPRGQDEKLFF

d_call: .
j_call: TRBJ2-5
v_call: TRBV18
cdr3_aa: CASSPRGAVQETQYF

d_call: .
j_call: TRBJ1-5
v_call: TRBV20-1
cdr3_aa: CSARVPSSKGRTDQPQHF

d_call: .
j_call: TRBJ2-3
v_call: TRBV9
cdr3_aa: CASSGQGHTQYF

d_call: TRBD1
j_call: TRBJ1-2
v_call: TRBV4-2
cdr3_aa: CASSRSTGMDGSYGYTF

d_call: TRBD2
j_call: TRBJ2-1
v_call: TRBV5-4
cdr3_aa: CASTYPQGLAGEEQFF

d_call: .
j_call: TRBJ2-5
v_call: TRBV5-1
cdr3_aa: CASSFGGERQETQYF

d_call: .
j_call: TRBJ2-1
v_call: TRBV11-1
cdr3_aa: CASSLGLVSDEQFF

d_call: TRBD1
j_call: TRBJ1-6
v_call: TRBV7-6
cdr3_aa: CASSLMDRGQDSPLHF

d_call: TRBD1
j_call: TRBJ2-7
v_call: TRBV4-3
cdr3_aa: CASSQPGQGFYEQYF